A selection of T cell receptor beta chains follows, all from one sample in a study of cytomegalovirus exposure and HLA in healthy donors. The repertoire was sequenced with immunoSEQ multiplex PCR; TCRdb's copy has only in-frame clones and lacks some. The table includes under 130,000 clones, under 85% detected once. Sequenced material: PBMCs. The receptors stem from a man aged 50 to 60 in good health and CMV-seropositive. Both conserved end residues are part of each CDR3. The order of the fields is V gene, clone size, D gene, J gene, CDR3 protein, CDR3 DNA. A D gene is named only where the DNA matches it firmly. Size is stated for part of the rows, as once, few or many counts, or as a class when the clone is expanded.

V: TRBV19
size: -
D: -
J: TRBJ1-1
CDR3: CASSQALNTEAFF
DNA: TGTGCCAGTAGTCAGGCACTGAACACTGAAGCTTTCTTT

V: TRBV19
size: -
D: -
J: TRBJ2-7
CDR3: CASSIVHHNEQYF
DNA: TGTGCCAGTAGTATAGTTCACCACAACGAGCAGTACTTC

V: TRBV7-2
size: -
D: -
J: TRBJ1-1
CDR3: CASSFEAANTEAFF
DNA: TGTGCCAGCAGCTTCGAGGCAGCAAACACTGAAGCTTTCTTT

V: TRBV30
size: few
D: -
J: TRBJ2-5
CDR3: CAWTLRGTETQYF
DNA: TGTGCCTGGACCTTACGGGGAACAGAGACCCAGTACTTC

V: TRBV7-3
size: -
D: TRBD1
J: TRBJ2-1
CDR3: CASSLRQGLDGEQFF
DNA: TGTGCCAGCAGCTTAAGACAGGGGTTAGACGGTGAGCAGTTCTTC

V: TRBV9
size: few
D: -
J: TRBJ1-2
CDR3: CASSPTGREYGYTF
DNA: TGTGCCAGCAGCCCCACAGGGAGGGAGTATGGCTACACCTTC

V: TRBV10-2
size: -
D: TRBD1
J: TRBJ2-7
CDR3: CASSGRQGKYEQYF
DNA: TGCGCCAGCAGTGGACGACAGGGAAAATACGAGCAGTACTTC

V: TRBV28
size: -
D: -
J: TRBJ1-1
CDR3: CASSITPNTEAFF
DNA: TGTGCCAGCAGTATAACACCGAACACTGAAGCTTTCTTT

V: TRBV11-2
size: -
D: TRBD2
J: TRBJ2-3
CDR3: CASSSSGSTRTDTQYF
DNA: TGTGCCAGCAGCTCTAGCGGGAGTACTCGCACAGATACGCAGTATTTT

V: TRBV14
size: few
D: TRBD2
J: TRBJ2-7
CDR3: CASSERTSGIPYEQYF
DNA: TGTGCCAGCAGCGAACGGACTAGCGGGATCCCCTACGAGCAGTACTTC

V: TRBV29-1
size: -
D: -
J: TRBJ2-7
CDR3: CSTLGPAGSRGEQYF
DNA: TGCAGCACTCTGGGGCCGGCAGGGTCCCGGGGGGAGCAGTACTTC

V: TRBV10-2
size: few
D: TRBD1
J: TRBJ2-4
CDR3: CASSPTGGGNIQYF
DNA: TGCGCCAGCAGTCCGACAGGGGGCGGAAACATTCAGTACTTC

V: TRBV6-1
size: -
D: -
J: TRBJ2-7
CDR3: CASSRGRGEQYF
DNA: TGTGCCAGCAGTCGGGGGAGAGGTGAGCAGTACTTC

V: TRBV10-3
size: -
D: -
J: TRBJ2-2
CDR3: CAISEAQTHTGELFF
DNA: TGTGCCATCAGTGAGGCCCAGACACACACCGGGGAGCTGTTTTTT

V: TRBV7-9
size: -
D: -
J: TRBJ1-1
CDR3: CASSFEGWGTEAFF
DNA: TGTGCCAGCAGCTTTGAGGGCTGGGGAACTGAAGCTTTCTTT

V: TRBV7-3
size: -
D: -
J: TRBJ2-5
CDR3: CSSSPSRQGWETQYF
DNA: TGTTCCAGCAGCCCGAGCCGGCAGGGTTGGGAGACCCAGTACTTC

V: TRBV6-1
size: -
D: -
J: TRBJ1-5
CDR3: CASSPDFHQPQHF
DNA: TGTGCCAGCAGTCCCGACTTCCATCAGCCCCAGCATTTT

V: TRBV7-9
size: -
D: TRBD2
J: TRBJ2-3
CDR3: CASSPLAGSTDTQYF
DNA: TGTGCCAGCAGCCCTCTAGCGGGGAGCACAGATACGCAGTATTTT

V: TRBV30
size: -
D: -
J: TRBJ1-2
CDR3: CAWNPRWQAGGYTF
DNA: TGTGCCTGGAACCCTCGGTGGCAGGCAGGTGGCTACACCTTC

V: TRBV6-5
size: -
D: TRBD1
J: TRBJ2-7
CDR3: CASSTHRDREYF
DNA: TGTGCCAGCAGTACTCACCGGGACAGGGAGTACTTC

V: TRBV6-5
size: -
D: TRBD1
J: TRBJ2-7
CDR3: CASSRNGDRDYEQYF
DNA: TGTGCCAGCAGCCGTAACGGGGACAGGGACTACGAGCAGTACTTC

V: TRBV28
size: -
D: TRBD1
J: TRBJ1-2
CDR3: CASSSTSTGSNYGYTF
DNA: TGTGCCAGCAGCTCAACCTCGACAGGGTCGAACTATGGCTACACCTTC

V: TRBV9
size: -
D: TRBD2
J: TRBJ2-5
CDR3: CASSVGGLAAQETQYF
DNA: TGTGCCAGCAGCGTAGGAGGACTAGCGGCCCAAGAGACCCAGTACTTC

V: TRBV7-3
size: -
D: TRBD1
J: TRBJ2-7
CDR3: CASSSPGQGTYEQYF
DNA: TGTGCCAGCAGCTCGCCGGGACAGGGAACCTACGAGCAGTACTTC

V: TRBV5-1
size: once
D: -
J: TRBJ2-1
CDR3: CASSLSGGSYNEQFF
DNA: TGCGCCAGCAGCTTGTCAGGGGGGTCCTACAATGAGCAGTTCTTC

V: TRBV9
size: -
D: -
J: TRBJ1-1
CDR3: CASSTGTSGTEAFF
DNA: TGTGCCAGCAGCACCGGGACAAGTGGCACTGAAGCTTTCTTT

V: TRBV7-3
size: -
D: -
J: TRBJ2-7
CDR3: CASSRGSSYEQYF
DNA: TGTGCCAGCAGTAGAGGGAGCTCCTACGAGCAGTACTTC

V: TRBV11-3
size: -
D: TRBD2
J: TRBJ2-2
CDR3: CASSATSGRTGELFF
DNA: TGTGCCAGCAGCGCAACTAGCGGGAGGACCGGGGAGCTGTTTTTT

V: TRBV27
size: -
D: -
J: TRBJ2-7
CDR3: CASRNSRYEQYF
DNA: TGTGCCAGCCGGAACAGCCGCTACGAGCAGTACTTC

V: TRBV5-1
size: once
D: TRBD2
J: TRBJ2-3
CDR3: CASSSTTSGTDTQYF
DNA: TGCGCCAGCAGCTCCACGACTAGCGGCACAGATACGCAGTATTTT

V: TRBV30
size: -
D: -
J: TRBJ2-5
CDR3: CAWRRTVQETQYF
DNA: TGTGCCTGGAGAAGGACAGTCCAAGAGACCCAGTACTTC

V: TRBV7-3
size: -
D: TRBD1
J: TRBJ2-2
CDR3: CASSQTGPNTGELFF
DNA: TGTGCCAGCAGCCAGACAGGGCCTAACACCGGGGAGCTGTTTTTT

V: TRBV28
size: -
D: TRBD2
J: TRBJ2-7
CDR3: CASRLSTSGSGYF
DNA: TGTGCCAGCAGGCTCTCGACTAGCGGGAGTGGGTACTTC

V: TRBV4-1
size: -
D: TRBD1
J: TRBJ2-5
CDR3: CASSQPTRGETQYF
DNA: TGCGCCAGCAGCCAACCTACCAGGGGGGAGACCCAGTACTTC

V: TRBV2
size: -
D: TRBD1
J: TRBJ1-5
CDR3: CASSLDRGGNQPQHF
DNA: TGTGCCAGCAGTCTGGACAGGGGGGGCAATCAGCCCCAGCATTTT

V: TRBV7-9
size: once
D: -
J: TRBJ2-7
CDR3: CSSSPSWGHLTYEQYF
DNA: TGTTCCAGCAGCCCCAGTTGGGGGCACCTTACCTACGAGCAGTACTTC

V: TRBV7-9
size: -
D: -
J: TRBJ1-1
CDR3: CASSLDGGVAEAFF
DNA: TGTGCCAGCAGCTTAGATGGGGGGGTGGCTGAAGCTTTCTTT

V: TRBV11-2
size: -
D: TRBD1
J: TRBJ2-3
CDR3: CASSLGQGPDTQYF
DNA: TGTGCCAGCAGCCTTGGACAGGGCCCAGATACGCAGTATTTT

V: TRBV11-1
size: -
D: TRBD1
J: TRBJ2-3
CDR3: CASSHQDRGYSTDTQYF
DNA: TGTGCCAGCAGCCACCAGGACAGGGGCTATAGCACAGATACGCAGTATTTT

V: TRBV2
size: -
D: TRBD1
J: TRBJ1-2
CDR3: CASGVLDRATF
DNA: TGTGCCAGCGGCGTCTTGGACAGGGCCACCTTC

V: TRBV7-9
size: -
D: TRBD2
J: TRBJ2-7
CDR3: CASSLGAGLVDYEQYF
DNA: TGTGCCAGCAGCTTAGGGGCTGGACTAGTGGATTACGAGCAGTACTTC

V: TRBV10-3
size: -
D: -
J: TRBJ2-2
CDR3: CAIRTGQINTGELFF
DNA: TGTGCCATCAGGACTGGACAGATTAACACCGGGGAGCTGTTTTTT

V: TRBV5-1
size: -
D: -
J: TRBJ2-7
CDR3: CASSLLGGEVGYEQYF
DNA: TGCGCCAGCAGCTTGCTGGGGGGAGAGGTGGGCTACGAGCAGTACTTC

V: TRBV4-3
size: -
D: TRBD2
J: TRBJ2-5
CDR3: CASSQGGGGQVQYF
DNA: TGCGCCAGCAGCCAAGGGGGGGGAGGGCAGGTGCAGTACTTC

V: TRBV28
size: -
D: TRBD1
J: TRBJ2-7
CDR3: CASTAGGKEQYF
DNA: TGTGCCAGCACTGCAGGGGGTAAGGAGCAGTACTTC

V: TRBV7-3
size: -
D: TRBD1
J: TRBJ2-2
CDR3: CASSRSGTEDTGELFF
DNA: TGTGCCAGCAGCCGATCCGGGACAGAGGACACCGGGGAGCTGTTTTTT

V: TRBV5-4
size: -
D: TRBD1
J: TRBJ2-3
CDR3: CASSFGQGAITDTQYF
DNA: TGTGCCAGCAGCTTTGGACAGGGGGCGATCACAGATACGCAGTATTTT

V: TRBV15
size: -
D: -
J: TRBJ2-3
CDR3: CATTPGQADTQYF
DNA: TGTGCCACCACCCCCGGCCAGGCAGATACGCAGTATTTT

V: TRBV4-3
size: -
D: TRBD2
J: TRBJ2-5
CDR3: CASSQGRLAGAGETQYF
DNA: TGCGCCAGCAGCCAAGGGCGGCTAGCGGGAGCCGGGGAGACCCAGTACTTC

V: TRBV7-2
size: -
D: -
J: TRBJ2-7
CDR3: CASSLGISSYEQYF
DNA: TGTGCCAGCAGCTTAGGCATTAGCAGCTACGAGCAGTACTTC